Listed here are 27 T cell receptor beta chains from one sample, sequenced in a study of cytomegalovirus exposure and HLA in healthy donors. 60 Vbeta and 13 Jbeta primers were used in PCR. Assay used: immunoSEQ multiplex PCR; TCRdb lists only in-frame clones, some missing. The repertoire holds roughly 120,000 clones, 75% seen once, with 1.6% in the top ten. The sample taken for sequencing was PBMCs. These receptors were collected from a woman aged 18 to 35 in good health and CMV-seronegative.

The V and J genes are TRBV10-3 and TRBJ2-1, with 7 positions matching TRBD2. CDR1 is ENHRY, CDR2 SYGVKD, per germline. V lost 0 bases to trimming and J lost 5 bases; unmatched junction nucleotides: 7. This CDR3 spans 16 amino acids. The CDR3 reads CAISESGGKGHNEQFF. The CDR3, as DNA: TGTGCCATCAGTGAGTCGGGGGGGAAGGGGCACAATGAGCAGTTCTTC.

The CDR3 protein is CASSPRGRIEKLFF. In DNA, the CDR3 is TGTGCCAGCAGTCCACGGGGTCGGATTGAAAAACTGTTTTTT. V and J are TRBV6-1 and TRBJ1-4; D gene unclear. V was clipped by 5 bases and J by 7 bases, with 14 bases between them. Germline V gene data show CDR1 as MNHNS and CDR2 as SASEGT. This CDR3 comprises 14 residues.

This clone was detected a few times. The J gene is TRBJ2-5, the V gene TRBV9; TRBD2 matches at 10 bases. Germline trimming cut 1 base from V and 5 bases from J; bases unmatched to any gene: 8. CDR3 size: 16 residues. Germline V CDR1 and CDR2: SGDLS, YYNGEE. CDR3 sequence (DNA): TGTGCCAGCAGCGTATCGTCTAGCGGGGGCCGGGAGACCCAGTACTTC. It yields the protein CASSVSSSGGRETQYF.

The chain links TRBV11-2 to TRBJ1-1; tentative D call: TRBD1 (6 bases). V lost 0 bases to trimming and J lost 1 base, with 9 bases between them. The CDR3 runs to 15 residues. From germline, CDR1 is SGHAT and CDR2 FQNNGV. DNA for the CDR3: TGTGCCAGCAGCTTAGATTCAGGGGAGAACACTGAAGCTTTCTTT. Protein: CASSLDSGENTEAFF.

This chain uses TRBV28 with TRBJ2-7, with D perhaps matching TRBD1 (6 bases). The CDR3 runs 14 residues. Trimming took off 5 bases at V and 2 bases at J, with 13 bases between the two ends. Germline V gene lookup returns CDR1 MDHEN and CDR2 SYDVKM. CDR3 loop: CASSPWDTTYEQYF. The CDR3 DNA is TGTGCCAGCAGTCCCTGGGACACCACCTACGAGCAGTACTTC.

The chain is built from TRBV5-1 and TRBJ1-1, with 10 bases lining up with TRBD1. The CDR3 has 14 residues. Germline V gene sequence: CDR1 SGHRS, CDR2 YFSETQ. V gave up 1 base and J gave up 6 bases; unmatched junction bases: 3. The CDR3 DNA reads TGCGCCAGCAGCTTGTCGGGACAGGGGTCTGAAGCTTTCTTT. This gives the protein CASSLSGQGSEAFF.

The rearrangement joins TRBV5-1 to TRBJ2-1, with TRBD2 matching 13 bases. The CDR3 totals 15 residues. Germline-derived CDR1 and CDR2 are SGHRS and YFSETQ. V dropped 1 base and J dropped 6; count of bases not matched to a gene: 1. The CDR3 sequence: CASSLTSGGANEQFF. The CDR3 coding sequence is TGCGCCAGCAGCTTGACTAGCGGGGGGGCCAATGAGCAGTTCTTC.

This clone was found once. This chain uses TRBV28 with TRBJ2-1; 10 bases agree with TRBD2. CDR1 is MDHEN and CDR2 is SYDVKM in the germline V gene. V lost 4 bases, J lost 7 bases, and 7 bases stayed unmatched. This CDR3 is built from 15 residues. CDR3 DNA: TGTGCCAGCAGTTCCTTCAGCGGGGGGGATAATGAGCAGTTCTTC. Its protein product is CASSSFSGGDNEQFF.

V is TRBV28 and J is TRBJ1-5; 8 bases agree with TRBD1. J lost 6 bases, V lost 8 bases, and 9 bases had no gene match. The germline V gene encodes CDR1 MDHEN and CDR2 SYDVKM. There are 14 residues in the CDR3. The CDR3 DNA sequence: TGTGCCAGCCTTTTACCAGGGGGCGGTCAGCCCCAGCATTTT. Its protein is CASLLPGGGQPQHF. Supplemented by reference TRBV28 and TRBJ1-5, the full variable domain reads DVKVTQSSRYLVKRTGEKVFLECVQDMDHENMFWYRQDPGLGLRLIYFSYDVKMKEKGDIPEGYSVSREKKERFSLILESASTNQTSMYLCASLLPGGGQPQHFGDGTRLSIL.

This clone was detected once. The genes are TRBV29-1 and TRBJ1-1; 8 nucleotides match TRBD1. This CDR3 comprises 13 residues. The junction had 4 bases not matched to a gene; V was cut back by 6 bases and J by 1 base. In germline, CDR1 is SQVTM, CDR2 ANQGSEA. CDR3 amino acids: CSVGDRPNTEAFF. The DNA for the CDR3 is TGCAGCGTCGGGGACAGGCCGAACACTGAAGCTTTCTTT. Full variable domain (missing parts from reference TRBV29-1 and TRBJ1-1): SAVISQKPSRDICQRGTSLTIQCQVDSQVTMMFWYRQQPGQSLTLIATANQGSEATYESGFVIDKFPISRPNLTFSTLTVSNMSPEDSSIYLCSVGDRPNTEAFFGQGTRLTVV.

The rearrangement uses TRBV5-1 and TRBJ1-1; D unresolved. Germline V gene sequence: CDR1 SGHRS, CDR2 YFSETQ. V was clipped by 0 bases and J by 5 bases, with 14 bases between them. CDR3 size: 15 residues. The CDR3: CASSLVADGRTEAFF. As DNA, the CDR3 is TGCGCCAGCAGCTTGGTGGCGGACGGGAGGACTGAAGCTTTCTTT.

This sequence joins TRBV7-9 and TRBJ1-1; no clear D. V lost 5 bases, J lost 7 bases, and 20 bases lay in between. From germline, CDR1 is SEHNR and CDR2 FQNEAQ (reference sequence). This CDR3 is 15 amino acids long. CDR3 loop: CASSPPLPQVSEAFF. Written as DNA, the CDR3 is TGTGCCAGCAGCCCTCCCTTACCTCAGGTTAGTGAAGCTTTCTTT.

The chain combines TRBV28 with TRBJ2-7, with D perhaps matching TRBD1 (5 bases). The V end was cut by 6 bases, the J end by 1 base, with 13 bases between. The V gene's germline CDR1 is MDHEN and CDR2 SYDVKM. The CDR3 spans 14 residues. The CDR3 loop is CASSPWGRSYEQYF. CDR3 nucleotide sequence: TGTGCCAGCAGCCCATGGGGCAGGTCCTACGAGCAGTACTTC.

V gene TRBV28 combines with J gene TRBJ1-2, with 8 bases lining up with TRBD1. CDR1 MDHEN and CDR2 SYDVKM come from the germline V gene. The CDR3 is 16 residues long. The junction had 7 bases not matched to a gene; V was cut back by 4 bases and J by 0 bases. This CDR3 reads CASSYVGTGANYGYTF. In DNA, the CDR3 is TGTGCCAGCAGTTACGTGGGGACAGGAGCTAACTATGGCTACACCTTC.

The CDR3 region has the DNA TGTGCCAGCAGCTTAGCGCGGCAAGAGACCCAGTACTTC. This codes for CASSLARQETQYF. V gene TRBV7-9 combines with J gene TRBJ2-5; D gene unclear. Germline loops: CDR1 SEHNR, CDR2 FQNEAQ (reference sequence). This CDR3 has 13 amino acids. Trimming stripped 0 bases from V and 2 bases from J, with 4 bases between.

The CDR3 sequence is CASIGTGAYGYTF. CDR3 bases: TGTGCCAGCATAGGGACAGGTGCCTATGGCTACACCTTC. The chain is built from TRBV25-1 and TRBJ1-2, with 8 bases aligning to TRBD1. Germline lookup yields CDR1 MGHDK and CDR2 SYGVNS. This CDR3 spans 13 amino acids. J was trimmed by 4 bases and V by 7 bases; bases with no gene match: 5.

The chain combines TRBV19 with TRBJ2-1, with D maybe TRBD2 (6 bases). V shed 4 bases and J shed 4 bases, with 8 bases lying between them. CDR3 length equals 13 residues. Germline V gene sequence: CDR1 LNHDA, CDR2 SQIVND (reference sequence). CDR3 amino acids: CASSNGGYNEQFF. The CDR3 region has the DNA TGTGCCAGTAGTAACGGGGGTTACAATGAGCAGTTCTTC.

This chain connects TRBV6-5 to TRBJ2-2; D is possibly TRBD1 (5 bases). Germline V gene sequence: CDR1 MNHEY, CDR2 SVGAGI. The CDR3 totals 13 residues. Trimming cost V 2 bases and J 4 bases, with 5 bases left between them. CDR3 bases: TGTGCCAGCAGTTACGGGGCCACCGGGGAGCTGTTTTTT. Residues: CASSYGATGELFF.

J is TRBJ1-1 and V is TRBV5-1; D is ambiguous. CDR1 is SGHRS, CDR2 YFSETQ, per germline. Between the trimmed V and J ends, which lost 3 bases and 4 bases, there was a span of 19 bases. This CDR3 is 16 amino acids long. The CDR3 loop is CASSSLVPGRGTEAFF. CDR3 coding DNA: TGCGCCAGCAGCTCCCTTGTTCCGGGGAGAGGCACTGAAGCTTTCTTT.

The rearrangement uses TRBV27 and TRBJ2-7, with TRBD2 matching over 8 bases. Trimming at V came to 0 bases and at J to 6 bases, leaving 7 bases not matched to a gene. This CDR3 region has 15 residues. CDR1 and CDR2 (germline): MNHEY, SMNVEV (reference sequence). The DNA for the CDR3 is TGTGCCAGCAGTTTATCTTCTGCGGGAGGCGGCGAGCAGTACTTC. It specifies CASSLSSAGGGEQYF.

This clone occurred once. The rearrangement links TRBV7-8 to TRBJ1-1; possibly TRBD1 for D (5 bases). V was trimmed by 4 bases and J by 1 base, leaving 19 bases between them. Germline CDR1 is SGHVS and CDR2 is FQNEAQ. The CDR3 runs to 17 residues. The CDR3 region has the DNA TGTGCCAGCAGCTCGGAGTGGCGCCCGGGGGAGAACACTGAAGCTTTCTTT. Translated, it gives CASSSEWRPGENTEAFF.

This clone has only a few counts. This sequence joins TRBV5-1 and TRBJ2-5; 12 bases agree with TRBD2. The J call may be faulty, since TRBJ2-7 better matches the DNA end. This CDR3 comprises 14 residues. Per the germline V gene, CDR1 is SGHRS and CDR2 is YFSETQ. The CDR3 sequence: CASSLGLAGDEQYF. DNA for the CDR3: TGCGCCAGCAGCTTGGGACTAGCGGGGGACGAGCAGTACTTC.

The gene calls are TRBV9 and TRBJ1-1, with 7 bases identical to TRBD1. This CDR3 is built from 16 residues. The trim removed 3 bases at V and 3 bases at J, leaving 11 bases unmatched. Germline CDR1 reads SGDLS; CDR2 reads YYNGEE. The DNA for the CDR3 is TGTGCCAGCAGCGCCCCCAGGGGGGCCCAAGACACTGAAGCTTTCTTT. Its translation is CASSAPRGAQDTEAFF.

This clone was recorded once. V and J are TRBV19 and TRBJ1-1; tentatively, D is TRBD1 (5 bases). Trimming pared 2 bases from V and 0 bases from J, leaving 7 bases between. The CDR3 spans 14 residues. The germline V gene encodes CDR1 LNHDA and CDR2 SQIVND (reference sequence). The CDR3, as DNA: TGTGCCAGTAGTATAAGGGGCATGAACACTGAAGCTTTCTTT. Translated: CASSIRGMNTEAFF.

CDR3 DNA: TGTGCCACCGCGCGTCAGGGTATCCACGAGCAGTACTTC. It is translated as CATARQGIHEQYF. V and J are TRBV5-6 and TRBJ2-7; D is possibly TRBD1 (5 bases). Germline V gene lookup returns CDR1 SGHDT and CDR2 YYEEEE. Trimming removed 9 bases at V and 5 bases at J, with 18 bases between. CDR3 length: 13 residues.

The sample holds a few counts of this clone. In DNA form, the CDR3 reads TGCGCCAGCAGCAAAGGACAGACAGGCAGGATCACAGATACGCAGTATTTT. Protein product: CASSKGQTGRITDTQYF. The chain employs TRBV5-1 and TRBJ2-3, with a tentative D call TRBD1 (6 bases). Germline V lookup: CDR1 SGHRS, CDR2 YFSETQ. V was shortened by 4 bases and J by 2 bases, with 20 bases between the two germline ends. This CDR3 contains 17 residues.

The chain couples TRBV6-1 to TRBJ1-2; 7 bases are shared with TRBD1. The V segment lost 2 bases and the J segment 0 bases; nucleotides outside the gene matches: 3. The CDR3 is 15 amino acids. Germline CDR1 is MNHNS and CDR2 is SASEGT. CDR3 region: CASSEWGQSNYGYTF. CDR3 nucleotides: TGTGCCAGCAGTGAATGGGGACAGTCTAACTATGGCTACACCTTC.